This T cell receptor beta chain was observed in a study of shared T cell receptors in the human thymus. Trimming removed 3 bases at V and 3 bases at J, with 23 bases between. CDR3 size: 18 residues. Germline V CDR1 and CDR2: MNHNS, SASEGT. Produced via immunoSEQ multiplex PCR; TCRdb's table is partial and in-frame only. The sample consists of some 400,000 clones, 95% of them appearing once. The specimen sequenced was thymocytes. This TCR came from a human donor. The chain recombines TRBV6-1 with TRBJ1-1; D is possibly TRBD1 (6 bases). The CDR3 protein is CASSEVPGHPPGDTEAFF. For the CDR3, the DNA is TGTGCCAGCAGTGAGGTACCGGGACATCCCCCGGGGGACACTGAAGCTTTCTTT.